These 15 T cell receptor beta chains were sequenced from one sample in a study of blood T cell repertoires in COVID-19. Data came from immunoSEQ multiplex PCR; TCRdb stores just in-frame clones and leaves some out. The profile covers 50,000 or so clones, with 70% to 90% appearing a single time and roughly 4.7% taken by the ten largest. What was sequenced was peripheral blood. The origin of the receptors is a man in his forties with active COVID-19.

This chain connects TRBV9 to TRBJ2-1, with D maybe TRBD1 (6 bases). Trimming pared 1 base from V and 0 bases from J, leaving 14 bases between. Germline V gene lookup returns CDR1 SGDLS and CDR2 YYNGEE. The CDR3 is 17 residues long. The CDR3 bases are TGTGCCAGCAGCGTATTTGGGGGCCGAAGCTCCTACAATGAGCAGTTCTTC. This encodes CASSVFGGRSSYNEQFF.

This chain uses TRBV5-6 with TRBJ1-2; unclear D gene. This CDR3 is 13 amino acids long. Germline-derived CDR1 and CDR2 are SGHDT and YYEEEE. The germline V and J ends were trimmed by 0 bases and 0 bases, with 3 bases remaining between them. The DNA of the CDR3 is TGTGCCAGCAGCTTGGCCTCTAACTATGGCTACACCTTC. It encodes CASSLASNYGYTF.

This sequence joins TRBV30 and TRBJ1-4, with TRBD1 identical over 7 bases. V dropped 0 bases and J dropped 5; count of bases not matched to a gene: 12. The germline gives CDR1 GTSNPN, CDR2 SVGIG (reference sequence). CDR3 size: 17 residues. The CDR3 DNA is TGTGCCTGGAGTGTACGGTTCGACAGGGCGAACAATGAAAAACTGTTTTTT. Translation gives CAWSVRFDRANNEKLFF.

V is TRBV9 and J is TRBJ1-2, with D unresolved. V was trimmed by 1 base and J by 2 bases, leaving 12 bases between them. The germline V gene encodes CDR1 SGDLS and CDR2 YYNGEE. The length of the CDR3 is 15 residues. The DNA for the CDR3 is TGTGCCAGCAGCGTAAAAGTCACCCTAAACTATGGCTACACCTTC. It translates to CASSVKVTLNYGYTF.

This chain uses TRBV29-1 with TRBJ1-3, with 9 bases matching TRBD1. The ends lost 4 bases at V and 4 bases at J; junction bases unmatched: 2. CDR3 length: 13 residues. The germline gives CDR1 SQVTM, CDR2 ANQGSEA. The DNA of the CDR3 is TGCAGCGTTGGGGACAGGGCCGGAAACACCATATATTTT. Its translation is CSVGDRAGNTIYF.

The V and J genes are TRBV3-1 (or the pseudogene TRBV3-2) and TRBJ2-3; no clear D. Trimming cost V 1 base and J 3 bases, with 11 bases left between them. The CDR3 is 15 residues long. The germline CDR1 and CDR2 sequences are LGHDT and YNNKEL (reference sequence). The DNA of the CDR3 is TGTGCCAGCAGCCAAGGCCCACGAGCGACAGATACGCAGTATTTT. Translated, it gives CASSQGPRATDTQYF.

This clone was recorded a few times. The chain is built from TRBV5-4 and TRBJ2-1, with TRBD2 identical over 7 bases. The V and J ends lost 4 bases and 3 bases, in that order; junction bases with no gene match: 7. The CDR3 length is 15 residues. The germline gives CDR1 SGHNT, CDR2 YYREEE (reference sequence). CDR3 nucleotides: TGTGCCAGCAGCCCGCAGCGGGACTACTACAATGAGCAGTTCTTC. Protein: CASSPQRDYYNEQFF.

This chain links TRBV3-1 (or the pseudogene TRBV3-2) with TRBJ1-3; no clear D. The CDR3 contains 15 residues. Germline V CDR1 and CDR2: LGHDT, YNNKEL (reference sequence). V was shortened by 4 bases and J by 0 bases, with 10 bases between the two germline ends. The CDR3 spells CASSPAAGSGNTIYF. CDR3 nucleotides: TGTGCCAGCAGCCCAGCAGCAGGCTCTGGAAACACCATATATTTT.

This clone is a singleton in its sample. The gene calls are TRBV6-6 and TRBJ1-2, with D perhaps matching TRBD1 (5 bases). The germline V gene has CDR1 MNHNY and CDR2 SVGAGI (reference sequence). The CDR3 runs 15 residues. The V end lost 3 bases, the J end lost 6 bases, and 17 bases lay between the germline ends. The CDR3 region has the DNA TGTGCCAGCAGTTATCATCCGGCAGGGTCTCATGGCTACACCTTC. This encodes CASSYHPAGSHGYTF.

V usage is TRBV5-1 and J usage is TRBJ2-3; 8 bases match TRBD1. Trimming removed 6 bases from V and 4 bases from J; junction bases left unmatched: 10. The germline CDR1 and CDR2 sequences are SGHRS and YFSETQ. This CDR3 contains 15 residues. The CDR3, as DNA: TGCGCCAGCACCACGACAGGGGCGGTCGCAGATACGCAGTATTTT. Translated: CASTTTGAVADTQYF.

This chain uses TRBV7-8 with TRBJ2-1; 12 bases agree with TRBD2. This CDR3 spans 15 amino acids. The germline V gene encodes CDR1 SGHVS and CDR2 FQNEAQ. Trimming at V came to 6 bases and at J to 7 bases, leaving 7 bases not matched to a gene. CDR3 sequence (DNA): TGTGCCAGCAGAACAGGACTAGCGGGAAGTAATGAGCAGTTCTTC. Translation gives CASRTGLAGSNEQFF.

CDR3: CASSHRDRKGYTF. The DNA of the CDR3 is TGTGCCAGCAGCCATAGGGACAGAAAGGGCTACACCTTC. This rearrangement joins TRBV14 to TRBJ1-2, with TRBD1 identical over 7 bases. Germline assignment: CDR1 SGHDN and CDR2 FVKESK. V dropped 3 bases and J dropped 8; count of bases not matched to a gene: 6. The CDR3 length is 13 residues.

The chain combines TRBV19 with TRBJ2-5, with TRBD2 matching 15 bases. The CDR3 has 17 residues. V was clipped by 3 bases and J by 6 bases; unmatched bases: 8. The germline V gene has CDR1 LNHDA and CDR2 SQIVND (reference sequence). This CDR3 is CASSIGLAGGIGKTQYF. CDR3 bases: TGTGCCAGTAGTATCGGACTAGCGGGAGGGATCGGTAAGACCCAGTACTTC.

The chain couples TRBV27 to TRBJ2-2; tentative D call: TRBD2 (5 bases). The CDR3 runs 17 residues. The germline V and J ends were trimmed by 3 bases and 1 base, with 15 bases remaining between them. CDR1 is MNHEY, CDR2 SMNVEV, per germline (reference sequence). The CDR3 region has the DNA TGTGCCAGCAGTTTCCTAGGACTTACCCAGAACACCGGGGAGCTGTTTTTT. Translating it yields CASSFLGLTQNTGELFF.

This sequence joins TRBV5-4 and TRBJ2-6; 9 bases match TRBD1. After removal of 5 bases from V and 4 bases from J, the junction contained 4 bases not matched to a gene. The germline gives CDR1 SGHNT, CDR2 YYREEE (reference sequence). The CDR3 is made up of 15 amino acids. The DNA for the CDR3 is TGTGCCAGCAGGAGGGACAGGGAGGGGGCCAACGTCCTGACTTTC. Its protein product is CASRRDREGANVLTF.